The rows below give T cell receptor beta chains drawn from one sample of a study of neurological immune-mediated disorders. Each CDR3 protein gets one entry after TCRdb re-called the 5' RACE reads with MiXCR. The table records about 81,000 distinct CDR3 sequences, about 4.5% of them present only once. Sequences were obtained from PBMCs. These receptors all stem from a woman aged 60-70 years with multiple sclerosis. CDR3s include the opening cysteine and the closing phenylalanine or tryptophan. Each record gives: V gene, D gene, clone size, J gene, CDR3 DNA, CDR3 protein. D genes are given only for firm matches. Clone size is shown for a subset of rows, as once, few, many or a class of expanded clone.

TRBV20-1	TRBD1	many	TRBJ2-7	TGCAGTGCCGGCATCGGACAGGGGAACTACGAGCAGTACTTC	CSAGIGQGNYEQYF
TRBV20-1	NA	many	TRBJ2-3	TGCAGTGCTAGAGATGGGCGGGGCACAGATACGCAGTATTTT	CSARDGRGTDTQYF
TRBV2	TRBD1	many	TRBJ1-2	TGTGCCAGCAGTGGGGACAGGACCCTCTATGGCTACACCTTC	CASSGDRTLYGYTF
TRBV6-5	NA	many	TRBJ1-4	TGTGCCAGCAGTTATACCCAGGGCTCTATTGGTGGTGAAAAACTGTTTTTT	CASSYTQGSIGGEKLFF
TRBV7-9	NA	many	TRBJ1-4	TGTGCCAGCAGCTTAGGGCGGCCTAATGAAAAACTGTTTTTT	CASSLGRPNEKLFF
TRBV5-1	NA	many	TRBJ2-7	TGCGCCAGCAGGAGGGAGCGTTCCTACGAGCAGTACTTC	CASRRERSYEQYF
TRBV12-3/TRBV12-4	NA	many	TRBJ1-1	TGTGCCAGCAGTTTACTTGAAAGCGGAACTGAAGCTTTCTTT	CASSLLESGTEAFF
TRBV20-1	NA	NA	TRBJ2-1	TGCAGTGCGGAACCTGGACATGGGGGATTTGAGCAGTTCTTC	CSAEPGHGGFEQFF
TRBV7-2	TRBD2	many	TRBJ2-1	TGTGCCAGCAGCTCGCGGACTAGCGGGGGGCTGGGCAATGAGCAGTTCTTC	CASSSRTSGGLGNEQFF
TRBV6-6	NA	many	TRBJ2-5	TGTGCCAGCAGGCGACAGCAAGAGACCCAGTACTTC	CASRRQQETQYF
TRBV6-6	TRBD1	many	TRBJ2-1	TGTGCCAGCAGCGCCGGGACAGCCTCCCGCGGTGAGCAGTTCTTC	CASSAGTASRGEQFF
TRBV29-1	NA	many	TRBJ2-5	TGCAGCGTTGGGAGGGGGTCAGAGACCCAGTACTTC	CSVGRGSETQYF
TRBV28	TRBD1	NA	TRBJ2-7	TGTGCCAGCAGTTTACCCAGGGGGATGGGCGAGCAGTACTTC	CASSLPRGMGEQYF
TRBV7-9	TRBD1	many	TRBJ2-3	TGTGCCAGCAGCTTAGTGGCAGGGGGCGCAGATACGCAGTATTTT	CASSLVAGGADTQYF
TRBV20-1	NA	many	TRBJ1-5	TGCAGTGCTAGAGGGCACCTTAGCAATCAGCCCCAGCATTTT	CSARGHLSNQPQHF
TRBV5-1	NA	many	TRBJ1-1	TGCGCCAGCAGCCGAATCGGACAGCAGAACACTGAAGCTTTCTTT	CASSRIGQQNTEAFF
TRBV5-1	NA	many	TRBJ1-1	TGCGCCAGCAGCGATGAGAGCCAAGGAGGCGTGAACACTGAAGCTTTCTTT	CASSDESQGGVNTEAFF
TRBV7-8	TRBD1	many	TRBJ1-6	TGTGCCAGCAGCTTAACAGGGAGGGACAGCTCCTATAATTCACCCCTCCACTTT	CASSLTGRDSSYNSPLHF
TRBV20-1	TRBD1	many	TRBJ2-5	TGCAGTGCTAGAGCTTCTTGGACAGGGGGCTCTGAGACCCAGTACTTC	CSARASWTGGSETQYF
TRBV5-8	NA	many	TRBJ2-1	TGTGCCAGCGTGCCAGGTGGTCGGGGGAATGAGCAGTTCTTC	CASVPGGRGNEQFF
TRBV7-9	NA	many	TRBJ1-1	TGTGCCAGCAGCGTCTCCCTATTTGCTGAAGCTTTCTTT	CASSVSLFAEAFF
TRBV5-1	NA	many	TRBJ1-5	TGCGCCAGCAGCTTGGGAGACACGCATCAGCCCCAGCATTTT	CASSLGDTHQPQHF
TRBV7-2	NA	few	TRBJ1-1	TGTGCCAGCAGCTTACAGCCTACAAGGCTGAACACTGAAGCTTTCTTT	CASSLQPTRLNTEAFF
TRBV10-2	NA	many	TRBJ2-7	TGCGCCAGCAGTCGGACGGCCGGCCACCTTAAGGGCACCTACGAGCAGTACTTC	CASSRTAGHLKGTYEQYF
TRBV20-1	TRBD1	many	TRBJ1-5	TGCAGTGCTAGAGAAGGTGGGACAGTGGGCCAGCCCCAGCATTTT	CSAREGGTVGQPQHF
TRBV12-3/TRBV12-4	TRBD1	NA	TRBJ1-1	TGTGCCAGCACCAAGGGACAGGGGGTTTTGGACACTAAAGCTTTCTTT	CASTKGQGVLDTKAFF
TRBV29-1	NA	many	TRBJ2-3	TGCAGCGTATCGAACACAGATACGCAGTATTTT	CSVSNTDTQYF
TRBV24-1	NA	many	TRBJ2-7	TGTGCCACCAGTGACAGCTACGAGCAGTACTTC	CATSDSYEQYF
TRBV20-1	TRBD1	few	TRBJ2-2	TGCAGTGCTGACAGGGGGTACAACACCGGGGAGCTGTTTTTT	CSADRGYNTGELFF
TRBV6-2/TRBV6-3	TRBD1	many	TRBJ2-5	TGTGCCAGCAGGACAGGGTATGGGGAGACCCAGTACTTC	CASRTGYGETQYF
TRBV7-9	TRBD2	many	TRBJ2-5	TGTGCCAGCGGCGCTAGCGGGGGCTTGGGGGAGACCCAGTACTTC	CASGASGGLGETQYF
TRBV29-1	NA	many	TRBJ1-5	TGCAGCGCACAGGATGGGGGTCAGCCCCAGCATTTT	CSAQDGGQPQHF
TRBV12-3/TRBV12-4	NA	NA	TRBJ1-1	TGTGCCAGCACCCCGGGCTGGGTGGTGAACACTGAAGCTTTCTTT	CASTPGWVVNTEAFF
TRBV12-3/TRBV12-4	TRBD2	many	TRBJ2-1	TGTGCCAGCAGCCGAACTAGCGGGGGGGCCATGGGGCAGTTCTTC	CASSRTSGGAMGQFF
TRBV5-1	NA	many	TRBJ1-2	TGCGCCAGCAGCTTGGCAGGTCCCTATGGCTACACCTTC	CASSLAGPYGYTF
TRBV7-2	TRBD2	many	TRBJ2-5	TGTGCCAGCAGCTCCAGACTAGCGGGGCGGGAGACCCAGTACTTC	CASSSRLAGRETQYF
TRBV2	TRBD1	many	TRBJ1-5	TGTGCCAGCAGCCAGGGGGGTTATCAGCCCCAGCATTTT	CASSQGGYQPQHF
TRBV4-1	NA	many	TRBJ1-2	TGCGCCAGCAGCCAAGGAGGGGTTTCTATCTATGGCTACACCTTC	CASSQGGVSIYGYTF
TRBV18	NA	many	TRBJ2-7	TGTGCCAGCTCACCGGGGGGGCTTCCCTACGAGCAGTACTTC	CASSPGGLPYEQYF
TRBV21-1	NA	many	TRBJ2-7	TGTGCCAGCAGCAGAGGACAGGGGTGGTACGAGCAGTACTTC	CASSRGQGWYEQYF
TRBV5-1	NA	many	TRBJ2-3	TGCGCCAGCAGCTCGGAGCTTAGCACAGATACGCAGTATTTT	CASSSELSTDTQYF
TRBV20-1	TRBD2	many	TRBJ2-5	TGCAGTGCTAACGACGTACTAGCGGGGCAAGAGACCCAGTACTTC	CSANDVLAGQETQYF
TRBV13	TRBD1	many	TRBJ2-1	TGTGCCAGCAGTAGGGGGCGAGTACTCAATGAGCAGTTCTTC	CASSRGRVLNEQFF
TRBV6-5	NA	many	TRBJ2-5	TGTGCCAGCACAGACCCCCAAGAGACCCAGTACTTC	CASTDPQETQYF
TRBV12-3/TRBV12-4	TRBD1	many	TRBJ1-5	TGTGCCAGCAGTACCCGGGACAGCGATTATAGCAATCAGCCCCAGCATTTT	CASSTRDSDYSNQPQHF
TRBV20-1	TRBD1	few	TRBJ2-7	TGCAGTGCTGTCGGACAGGGAGCCTACGAGCAGTACTTC	CSAVGQGAYEQYF
TRBV7-2	TRBD2	many	TRBJ2-1	TGTGCCAGCAGCTTGGCCCACGGGGGGGCATACAATGAGCAGTTCTTC	CASSLAHGGAYNEQFF
TRBV6-5	NA	NA	TRBJ2-7	TGTGCCAGCAGTTACAGCTTAGCGGATGCCTACGAGCAGTACTTC	CASSYSLADAYEQYF
TRBV12-3/TRBV12-4	TRBD1	many	TRBJ2-6	TGTGCCAGCAGCCTTACGGGACAGGGGGCCTCTGGGGCCAACGTCCTGACTTTC	CASSLTGQGASGANVLTF
TRBV5-1	NA	many	TRBJ1-5	TGCGCCAGCAGCTTGGACCGGAACAATCAGCCCCAGCATTTT	CASSLDRNNQPQHF
TRBV11-2	TRBD1	many	TRBJ2-3	TGTGCCAGCAGCTTGGACAGGGGGGCAGATACGCAGTATTTT	CASSLDRGADTQYF
TRBV3-1	NA	many	TRBJ2-7	TGTGCCAGCAGCCAAAGGAGCTCCTACGAGCAGTACTTC	CASSQRSSYEQYF
TRBV10-1	NA	many	TRBJ1-1	TGCGCCAGCAGTGGATGGCCCGACACTGAAGCTTTCTTT	CASSGWPDTEAFF
TRBV6-6	NA	many	TRBJ2-5	TGTGCCAGCAGTTACCGGCCGGCAGAGACCCAGTACTTC	CASSYRPAETQYF
TRBV12-3/TRBV12-4	NA	many	TRBJ2-3	TGTGCCAGCAGTGTTTGGGCCAGACGCACAGATACGCAGTATTTT	CASSVWARRTDTQYF
TRBV2	TRBD1	many	TRBJ2-2	TGTGCCAGCAAGACAGGGCCGAGCGGGGAGCTGTTTTTT	CASKTGPSGELFF
TRBV7-2	NA	many	TRBJ2-7	TGTGCCAGCAGCTTGGGGGTCACACGCGAGCAGTACTTC	CASSLGVTREQYF